This T cell receptor (beta chain) was sequenced during a study of blood T cell repertoires in COVID-19. Germline V gene data show CDR1 as SGDLS and CDR2 as YYNGEE. This CDR3 contains 15 residues. V dropped 0 bases and J dropped 1 base, with 10 bases sitting between them. Clones were read by immunoSEQ multiplex PCR, and TCRdb kept only the in-frame ones, dropping some. The data show tens of thousands of clones, over 85% seen once. Sequencing was carried out using peripheral blood. The V call is TRBV9, the J call TRBJ1-2; D remains unclear. This TCR derives from a man in his sixties with acute or convalescent COVID-19. This CDR3 reads CASSVAPLYNYGYTF. As DNA, the CDR3 is TGTGCCAGCAGCGTAGCCCCCCTCTATAACTATGGCTACACCTTC.